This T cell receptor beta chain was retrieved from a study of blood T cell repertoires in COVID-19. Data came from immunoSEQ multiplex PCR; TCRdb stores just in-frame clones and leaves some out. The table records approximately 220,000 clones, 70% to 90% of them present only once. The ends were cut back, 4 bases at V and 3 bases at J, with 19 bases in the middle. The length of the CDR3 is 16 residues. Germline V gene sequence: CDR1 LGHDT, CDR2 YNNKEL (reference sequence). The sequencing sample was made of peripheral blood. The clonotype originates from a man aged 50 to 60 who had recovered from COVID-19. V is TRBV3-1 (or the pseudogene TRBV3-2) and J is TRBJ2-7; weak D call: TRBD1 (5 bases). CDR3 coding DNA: TGTGCCAGCAGCCGGAAGGTCAGGGCAAATCACTACGAGCAGTACTTC. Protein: CASSRKVRANHYEQYF.